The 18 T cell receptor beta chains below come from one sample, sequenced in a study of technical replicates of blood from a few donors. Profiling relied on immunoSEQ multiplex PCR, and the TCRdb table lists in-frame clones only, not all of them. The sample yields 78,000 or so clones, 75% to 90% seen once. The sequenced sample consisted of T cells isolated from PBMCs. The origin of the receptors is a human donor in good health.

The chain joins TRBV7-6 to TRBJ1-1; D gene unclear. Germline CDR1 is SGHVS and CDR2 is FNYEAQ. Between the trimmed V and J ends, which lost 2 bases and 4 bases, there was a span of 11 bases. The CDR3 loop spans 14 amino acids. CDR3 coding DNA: TGTGCCAGCAGCTTAACAGTCCTCCTCACTGAAGCTTTCTTT. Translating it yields CASSLTVLLTEAFF.

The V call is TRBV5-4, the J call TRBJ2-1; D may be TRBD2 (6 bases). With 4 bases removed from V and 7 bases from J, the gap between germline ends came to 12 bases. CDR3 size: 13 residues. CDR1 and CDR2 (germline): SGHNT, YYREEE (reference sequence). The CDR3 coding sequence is TGTGCCAGCAGCCGGGACTTCCTAAATGAGCAGTTCTTC. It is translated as CASSRDFLNEQFF.

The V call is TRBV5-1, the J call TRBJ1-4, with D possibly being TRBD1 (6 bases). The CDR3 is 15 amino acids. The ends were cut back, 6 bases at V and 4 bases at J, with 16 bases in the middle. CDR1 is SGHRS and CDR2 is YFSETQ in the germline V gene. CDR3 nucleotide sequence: TGCGCCAGCACCCCTTCCAGGGACAATAATGAAAAACTGTTTTTT. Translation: CASTPSRDNNEKLFF.

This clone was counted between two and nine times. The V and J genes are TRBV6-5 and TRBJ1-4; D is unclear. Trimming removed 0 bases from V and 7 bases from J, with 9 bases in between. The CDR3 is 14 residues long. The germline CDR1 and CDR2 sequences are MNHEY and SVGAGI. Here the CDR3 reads CASSYSTLGEKLFF. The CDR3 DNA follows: TGTGCCAGCAGTTACTCGACTCTGGGTGAAAAACTGTTTTTT.

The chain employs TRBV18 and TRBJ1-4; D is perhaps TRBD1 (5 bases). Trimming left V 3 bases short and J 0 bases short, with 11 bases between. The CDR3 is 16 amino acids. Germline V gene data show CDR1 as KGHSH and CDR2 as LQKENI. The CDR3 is CASSPRDRATNEKLFF. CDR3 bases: TGTGCCAGCTCACCTCGCGACAGAGCAACTAATGAAAAACTGTTTTTT.

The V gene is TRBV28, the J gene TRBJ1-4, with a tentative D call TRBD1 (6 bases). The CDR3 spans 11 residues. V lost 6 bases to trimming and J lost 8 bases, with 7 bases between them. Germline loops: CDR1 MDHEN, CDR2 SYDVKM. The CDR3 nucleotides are TGTGCCAGCAGGGGGACAGAAAAACTGTTTTTT. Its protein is CASRGTEKLFF.

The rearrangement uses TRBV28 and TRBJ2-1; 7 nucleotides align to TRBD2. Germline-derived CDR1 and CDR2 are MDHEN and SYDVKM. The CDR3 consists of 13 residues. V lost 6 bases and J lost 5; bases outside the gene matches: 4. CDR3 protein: CASRGTTHNEQFF. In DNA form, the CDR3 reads TGTGCCAGCAGGGGGACTACCCACAATGAGCAGTTCTTC.

In nucleotides, the CDR3 is TGTGCCAGCAGTGAAGAGAGGGCGACTAACTATGGCTACACCTTC. The encoded protein is CASSEERATNYGYTF. The genes are TRBV6-1 and TRBJ1-2; D ambiguous. The CDR3 has 15 residues. Looked up from germline, CDR1 is MNHNS and CDR2 is SASEGT. The ends were cut back, 1 base at V and 0 bases at J, with 9 bases in the middle.

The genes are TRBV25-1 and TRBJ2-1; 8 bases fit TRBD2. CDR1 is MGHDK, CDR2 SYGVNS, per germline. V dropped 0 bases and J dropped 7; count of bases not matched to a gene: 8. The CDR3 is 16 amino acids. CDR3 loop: CASSEYAGGKRNEQFF. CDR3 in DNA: TGTGCCAGCAGTGAATATGCGGGAGGAAAGCGTAATGAGCAGTTCTTC.

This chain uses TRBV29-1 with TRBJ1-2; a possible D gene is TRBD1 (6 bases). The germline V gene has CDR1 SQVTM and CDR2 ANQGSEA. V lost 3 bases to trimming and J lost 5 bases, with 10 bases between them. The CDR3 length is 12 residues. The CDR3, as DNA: TGCAGCGTTGACGACAGGAATTATGGCTACACCTTC. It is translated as CSVDDRNYGYTF.

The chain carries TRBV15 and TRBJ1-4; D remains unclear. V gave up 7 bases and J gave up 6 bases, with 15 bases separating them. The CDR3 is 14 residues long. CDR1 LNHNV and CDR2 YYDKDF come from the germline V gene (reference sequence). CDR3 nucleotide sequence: TGTGCCACCACTCACCCGGGGTTTGATGAAAAACTGTTTTTT. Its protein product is CATTHPGFDEKLFF.

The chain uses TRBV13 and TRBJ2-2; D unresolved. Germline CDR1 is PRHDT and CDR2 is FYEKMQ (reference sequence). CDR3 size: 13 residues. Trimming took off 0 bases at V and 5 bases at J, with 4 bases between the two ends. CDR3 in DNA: TGTGCCAGCAGCTTAGGCGGGACCGGGGAGCTGTTTTTT. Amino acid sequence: CASSLGGTGELFF.

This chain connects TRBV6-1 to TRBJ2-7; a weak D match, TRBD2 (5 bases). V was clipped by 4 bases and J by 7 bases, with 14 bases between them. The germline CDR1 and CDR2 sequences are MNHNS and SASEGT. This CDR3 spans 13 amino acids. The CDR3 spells CASSVIGLVEQYF. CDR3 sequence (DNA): TGTGCCAGCAGTGTTATTGGACTGGTGGAGCAGTACTTC.

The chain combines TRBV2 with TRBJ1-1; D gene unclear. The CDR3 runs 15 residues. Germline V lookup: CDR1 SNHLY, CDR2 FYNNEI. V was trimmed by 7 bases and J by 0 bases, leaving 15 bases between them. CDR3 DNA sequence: TGTGCCAGCACCGATTGGGCAGAATTGAACACTGAAGCTTTCTTT. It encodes CASTDWAELNTEAFF.

The CDR3 region has the DNA TGTGCCAGCAGCGACCTAGCGGGAGGCCACACCGGGGAGCTGTTTTTT. It translates to CASSDLAGGHTGELFF. The chain couples TRBV6-6 to TRBJ2-2, with TRBD2 matching over 11 bases. V lost 6 bases, J lost 3 bases, and 6 bases stayed unmatched. The CDR3 totals 16 residues. The germline V gene encodes CDR1 MNHNY and CDR2 SVGAGI (reference sequence).

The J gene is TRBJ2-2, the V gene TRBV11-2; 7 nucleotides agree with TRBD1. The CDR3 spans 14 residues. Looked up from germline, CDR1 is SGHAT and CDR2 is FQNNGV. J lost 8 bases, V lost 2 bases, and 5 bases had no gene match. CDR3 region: CASSLTGELGELFF. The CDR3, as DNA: TGTGCCAGCAGCTTAACAGGGGAATTGGGGGAGCTGTTTTTT.

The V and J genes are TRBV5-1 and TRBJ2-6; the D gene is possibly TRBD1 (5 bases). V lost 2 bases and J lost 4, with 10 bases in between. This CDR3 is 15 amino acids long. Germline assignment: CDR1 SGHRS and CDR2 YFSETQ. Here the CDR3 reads CASSLRTSGANVLTF. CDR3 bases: TGCGCCAGCAGCTTAAGGACATCCGGGGCCAACGTCCTGACTTTC.

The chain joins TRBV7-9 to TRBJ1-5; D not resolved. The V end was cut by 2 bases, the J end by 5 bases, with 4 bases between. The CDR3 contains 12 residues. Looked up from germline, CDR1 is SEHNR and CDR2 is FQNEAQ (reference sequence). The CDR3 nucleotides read TGTGCCAGCAGCTTATCATATCAGCCCCAGCATTTT. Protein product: CASSLSYQPQHF.